These 25 T cell receptor beta chains came from one sample sequenced in a study of chemoradiotherapy in HPV16-positive cancers (dated by TCRdb to between 2021 and 2024). The library was prepared using the immunoSEQ multiplex PCR assay. Here the immuneACCESS table is served through TCRdb, limited to in-frame sequences with V and J called. Missing clones are a known gap in these copies; in checked studies unresolved V genes cover under half, and the rest lacks a known reason. Within this sample are about 36,000 clones, with over 80% of them counted one time only. Around 3.4% of the sample is in the top ten clones. The sequencing here drew on blood, taken from a patient who underwent chemoradiotherapy. The source is a human donor with HPV-associated anogenital cancer.

The chain links TRBV11-1 to TRBJ1-3; the D is unclear. V was clipped by 4 bases and J by 0 bases, with 10 bases between them. Germline CDR1 and CDR2: SGHAT and FQDESV (reference sequence). This CDR3 is built from 15 residues. The CDR3 sequence is CASSSSASSGNTIYF. Written as DNA, the CDR3 is TGTGCCAGCAGCTCGTCAGCCAGCTCTGGAAACACCATATATTTT.

The chain uses TRBV5-1 and TRBJ1-5, with 9 positions matching TRBD1. The CDR3 consists of 15 residues. Per the germline V gene, CDR1 is SGHRS and CDR2 is YFSETQ. Germline trimming cut 2 bases from V and 1 base from J; bases unmatched to any gene: 1. The CDR3 sequence: CASSLQGASNQPQHF. The CDR3 bases are TGCGCCAGCAGCTTACAGGGGGCGAGCAATCAGCCCCAGCATTTT.

The table lists this clone with a count of one. This rearrangement joins TRBV5-4 to TRBJ2-7; the D gene could be TRBD1 or TRBD2 (5 bases each). CDR1 SGHNT and CDR2 YYREEE come from the germline V gene (reference sequence). V was clipped by 3 bases and J by 0 bases, with 13 bases between them. CDR3 length: 15 amino acids. CDR3 residues: CASSSSGDSSYEQYF. CDR3 coding DNA: TGTGCCAGCAGCTCCAGCGGTGACAGCTCCTACGAGCAGTACTTC. The whole variable domain, remainder taken from reference TRBV5-4 and TRBJ2-7, is ETGVTQSPTHLIKTRGQQVTLRCSSQSGHNTVSWYQQALGQGPQFIFQYYREEENGRGNFPPRFSGLQFPNYSSELNVNALELDDSALYLCASSSSGDSSYEQYFGPGTRLTVT.

This chain links TRBV7-9 with TRBJ1-2; D is perhaps TRBD1 (5 bases). The CDR3 contains 14 residues. Germline V gene data show CDR1 as SEHNR and CDR2 as FQNEAQ (reference sequence). V lost 1 base and J lost 4, with 10 bases in between. CDR3 in DNA: TGTGCCAGCAGCTTAGGACAGAAATTCTATGGCTACACCTTC. This codes for CASSLGQKFYGYTF.

The rearrangement joins TRBV7-8 to TRBJ1-5; tentative D call: TRBD1 (5 bases). CDR1 SGHVS and CDR2 FQNEAQ come from the germline V gene. The CDR3 sequence is 15 residues long. The germline V and J ends were trimmed by 3 bases and 1 base, with 10 bases remaining between them. CDR3 sequence: CASSLGRQSNQPQHF. DNA for the CDR3: TGTGCCAGCAGCTTGGGCCGACAGAGCAATCAGCCCCAGCATTTT.

The chain links TRBV9 to TRBJ2-1; the match to TRBD1 covers 8 bases. In germline, CDR1 is SGDLS, CDR2 YYNGEE. The CDR3 totals 16 residues. The V segment lost 4 bases and the J segment 4 bases; nucleotides outside the gene matches: 10. CDR3 in DNA: TGTGCCAGCAGCCCTATGCAGGGGGCCCCTTACAATGAGCAGTTCTTC. It encodes CASSPMQGAPYNEQFF.

The V call is TRBV14, the J call TRBJ1-2, with TRBD1 matching 9 bases. This CDR3 has 14 amino acids. The germline CDR1 and CDR2 sequences are SGHDN and FVKESK. The J segment lost 3 bases and the V segment lost 5 bases, leaving 4 bases of the junction unmatched. CDR3 in amino acids: CASSWDRAYYGYTF. Here the CDR3 DNA reads TGTGCCAGCAGCTGGGACAGGGCATACTATGGCTACACCTTC.

The rearrangement links TRBV25-1 to TRBJ1-2; no clear D. CDR3 length equals 14 residues. Between the trimmed V and J ends, which lost 1 base and 4 bases, there was a span of 10 bases. CDR1 and CDR2 from the germline V gene are MGHDK and SYGVNS. In nucleotides, the CDR3 is TGTGCCAGCAGTGAATCTCCCAGTGGCTATGGCTACACCTTC. This encodes CASSESPSGYGYTF.

The chain couples TRBV19 to TRBJ1-1, with D maybe TRBD1 (5 bases). The V gene lost 5 bases and the J gene lost 1 base, with 11 bases spanning the gap. The CDR3 covers 14 residues. CDR1 is LNHDA, CDR2 SQIVND, per germline (reference sequence). This chain's CDR3 is CASSPEGTNTEAFF. CDR3 DNA: TGTGCCAGTAGTCCCGAAGGGACGAACACTGAAGCTTTCTTT.

The gene calls are TRBV5-1 and TRBJ1-2; 8 bases fit TRBD1. The V and J ends lost 5 bases and 7 bases, in that order; junction bases with no gene match: 16. This CDR3 has 16 amino acids. Looked up from germline, CDR1 is SGHRS and CDR2 is YFSETQ. For the CDR3, the DNA is TGCGCCAGCAGTCTTGGACAGGGATCGTTAGGACTTGGCTACACCTTC. This sequence encodes CASSLGQGSLGLGYTF.

The rearrangement joins TRBV29-1 to TRBJ1-2; TRBD1 matches 7 bases. V dropped 8 bases and J dropped 4; count of bases not matched to a gene: 4. Germline CDR1 SQVTM, CDR2 ANQGSEA. The length of the CDR3 is 11 residues. CDR3 residues: CSLGQSYGYTF. For the CDR3, the DNA is TGCAGCTTGGGACAGAGCTATGGCTACACCTTC.

The chain has TRBV5-1 and TRBJ2-5; D gene uncertain. The V gene's germline CDR1 is SGHRS and CDR2 YFSETQ. V lost 2 bases to trimming and J lost 5 bases, with 13 bases between them. The CDR3 extends over 14 amino acids. Here the CDR3 DNA reads TGCGCCAGCAGCTTACGCCTCCAAGGGGAGACCCAGTACTTC. Its protein product is CASSLRLQGETQYF.

This rearrangement joins TRBV6-4 to TRBJ2-6; 9 bases align to TRBD1. V trimming: 7 bases; J trimming: 0 bases; junction bases outside the gene matches: 4. This CDR3 has 16 residues. Per germline, CDR1 MRHNA and CDR2 SNTAGT. The CDR3 sequence is CASNPDRGSGANVLTF. The CDR3 DNA is TGTGCCAGCAACCCGGACAGGGGCTCTGGGGCCAACGTCCTGACTTTC.

This chain connects TRBV7-6 to TRBJ2-7; D might be TRBD1 or TRBD2, each matching 6 bases. This CDR3 is built from 14 residues. Germline loops: CDR1 SGHVS, CDR2 FNYEAQ. Between the trimmed V and J ends, which lost 4 bases and 6 bases, there was a span of 16 bases. CDR3: CASSSRGPTSEQYF. The CDR3 DNA sequence: TGTGCCAGCAGCTCCCGGGGGCCAACCTCCGAGCAGTACTTC.

The J gene is TRBJ2-7, the V gene TRBV15; 9 nucleotides match TRBD2. Germline values: CDR1 LNHNV, CDR2 YYDKDF (reference sequence). CDR3 size: 15 residues. V shed 5 bases and J 4 bases; nucleotides not matched to a gene: 9. The CDR3: CATSGHSGGRYEQYF. The CDR3 DNA is TGTGCCACCAGCGGACACAGCGGGGGGAGGTACGAGCAGTACTTC.

This clone was seen a single time. The gene calls are TRBV2 and TRBJ1-2; TRBD1 is a possible D gene (5 bases). Trimming took 2 bases from V and 2 from J, leaving 15 bases between them. This CDR3 spans 16 amino acids. Germline CDR1 and CDR2: SNHLY and FYNNEI. CDR3 amino acids: CASSEWDGEENYGYTF. The CDR3 coding sequence is TGTGCCAGCAGTGAATGGGACGGAGAAGAAAACTATGGCTACACCTTC.

The chain recombines TRBV6-4 with TRBJ1-6; no clear D gene. CDR1 and CDR2 (germline): MRHNA, SNTAGT. CDR3 length: 14 amino acids. Trimming pared 5 bases from V and 3 bases from J, leaving 8 bases between. The CDR3 nucleotides read TGTGCCAGCAGTCTGTCAGGCTATAATTCACCCCTCCACTTT. This sequence encodes CASSLSGYNSPLHF.

The chain joins TRBV18 to TRBJ1-1; D call uncertain. Germline V gene data show CDR1 as KGHSH and CDR2 as LQKENI. CDR3 length: 15 amino acids. Trimming took off 5 bases at V and 2 bases at J, with 15 bases between the two ends. This CDR3 is CASSITTGTNTEAFF. Here the CDR3 DNA reads TGTGCCAGCTCAATCACGACGGGAACCAACACTGAAGCTTTCTTT.

The chain combines TRBV5-6 with TRBJ2-1; TRBD1 matches 7 bases. With 4 bases clipped from V and 11 bases from J, the junction kept 6 bases outside the gene matches. This CDR3 is 12 amino acids long. From germline, CDR1 is SGHDT and CDR2 YYEEEE. The CDR3 sequence: CASSHTGEQQFF. The CDR3 nucleotides are TGTGCCAGCAGCCATACAGGGGAGCAGCAGTTCTTC. The full variable domain, completed using reference TRBV5-6 and TRBJ2-1, is DAGVTQSPTHLIKTRGQQVTLRCSPKSGHDTVSWYQQALGQGPQFIFQYYEEEERQRGNFPDRFSGHQFPNYSSELNVNALLLGDSALYLCASSHTGEQQFFGPGTRLTVL.

This rearrangement joins TRBV6-1 to TRBJ1-1, with 8 bases matching TRBD1. Trimming cost V 0 bases and J 10 bases; bases outside gene matches: 13. This CDR3 region has 16 residues. CDR1 is MNHNS, CDR2 SASEGT, per germline. In DNA form, the CDR3 reads TGTGCCAGCAGTGAAGCTTTGCGACAGGGGAATTTAGGAGCTTTCTTT. Its protein is CASSEALRQGNLGAFF.

The V call is TRBV5-1, the J call TRBJ2-6; D not certain. Trimming left V 4 bases short and J 0 bases short, with 8 bases between. Looked up from germline, CDR1 is SGHRS and CDR2 is YFSETQ. This CDR3 is 15 amino acids long. The CDR3 region is CASSPRNSGANVLTF. CDR3 sequence (DNA): TGCGCCAGCAGCCCTCGGAACTCTGGGGCCAACGTCCTGACTTTC.

The V gene is TRBV4-3, the J gene TRBJ2-2; the D gene is possibly TRBD1 (6 bases). The length of the CDR3 is 15 residues. Germline lookup yields CDR1 LGHNA and CDR2 YSLEER. Trimming removed 0 bases at V and 7 bases at J, with 12 bases between. The CDR3 protein is CASSQEMGAGGELFF. The CDR3 bases are TGCGCCAGCAGCCAAGAAATGGGGGCGGGCGGGGAGCTGTTTTTT.

This chain links TRBV30 with TRBJ2-1; TRBD2 agrees at 9 bases. The CDR3 runs 14 residues. Trimming took 4 bases from V and 4 from J; bases not matched to a gene: 5. Germline V gives CDR1 GTSNPN, CDR2 SVGIG (reference sequence). The CDR3 DNA sequence: TGTGCCTGGAACGGTGCGGGGGGGTACAATGAGCAGTTCTTC. Protein product: CAWNGAGGYNEQFF.

The rearrangement links TRBV29-1 to TRBJ1-3, with 12 bases lining up with TRBD1. V dropped 5 bases and J dropped 4; count of bases not matched to a gene: 9. The CDR3 sequence is 16 residues long. Germline lookup yields CDR1 SQVTM and CDR2 ANQGSEA. CDR3 sequence: CSVSKGQGAIGNTIYF. The DNA of the CDR3 is TGCAGCGTTTCCAAGGGACAGGGGGCGATCGGAAACACCATATATTTT.

This clone was seen only once. This sequence joins TRBV30 and TRBJ2-7, with a tentative D call TRBD2 (5 bases). The CDR3 runs 13 residues. V lost 1 base and J lost 0, with 7 bases in between. The germline gives CDR1 GTSNPN, CDR2 SVGIG (reference sequence). CDR3 bases: TGTGCCTGGAGTGGGACTGTCTCCTACGAGCAGTACTTC. It encodes CAWSGTVSYEQYF.